Listed here are 22 T cell receptor beta chains from one sample, sequenced in a study of beta chain features in type 1 diabetes. Sequenced material consisted of expressed TCRB transcripts (all of the isolated RNA was reverse transcribed). Profiled with immunoSEQ multiplex PCR; TCRdb holds only in-frame clones, not every one. This sample has some 360,000 clones, with about 20% found just once. Sequencing input: naive CD4+ T cells from blood. The origin of the receptors is a woman aged 18-29 years in good health.

The chain is built from TRBV7-9 and TRBJ2-3; 12 bases are a match to TRBD2. Germline V gene lookup returns CDR1 SEHNR and CDR2 FQNEAQ (reference sequence). The junction had 6 bases not matched to a gene; V was cut back by 5 bases and J by 6 bases. The CDR3 covers 15 residues. The CDR3 DNA is TGTGCCAGCAGCCGGACTAGCGGGGCCCCCGATACGCAGTATTTT. As protein: CASSRTSGAPDTQYF.

A few counts support this clone. The V call is TRBV7-2, the J call TRBJ1-3; D unresolved. The CDR3 length is 14 residues. CDR1 is SGHTA and CDR2 is FQGNSA in the germline V gene. V lost 1 base and J lost 0, with 4 bases in between. The CDR3 sequence: CASSLVSSGNTIYF. CDR3 sequence (DNA): TGTGCCAGCAGCTTAGTATCCTCTGGAAACACCATATATTTT.

This clone was observed a few times. The chain couples TRBV4-1 to TRBJ2-7; D gene uncertain. From germline, CDR1 is MGHRA and CDR2 YSYEKL. V was shortened by 0 bases and J by 6 bases, with 9 bases between the two germline ends. The CDR3 covers 13 residues. The CDR3 region has the DNA TGCGCCAGCAGCCAAGATCAACCAGGCGAGCAGTACTTC. Translation gives CASSQDQPGEQYF.

This clone showed up just a few times. This chain joins TRBV29-1 and TRBJ2-1; D is unclear. CDR3 length equals 13 residues. Germline lookup yields CDR1 SQVTM and CDR2 ANQGSEA. V was clipped by 6 bases and J by 0 bases, with 9 bases between them. The CDR3 nucleotides are TGCAGCGTACGGTCCCTCTCCTACAATGAGCAGTTCTTC. Protein product: CSVRSLSYNEQFF.

CDR3 coding DNA: TGTGCCTGGAGGGGGGCGGGGGCGACGGGCTACACCTTC. Translating it yields CAWRGAGATGYTF. The chain links TRBV30 to TRBJ1-2; D possibly corresponds to TRBD1 (6 bases). In germline, CDR1 is GTSNPN, CDR2 SVGIG (reference sequence). This CDR3 comprises 13 residues. The ends were cut back, 3 bases at V and 8 bases at J, with 16 bases in the middle.

In this sample, this clone turned up a few times. The V call is TRBV7-2, the J call TRBJ2-3; tentative D call: TRBD1 (6 bases). V was shortened by 1 base and J by 8 bases, with 10 bases between the two germline ends. The V gene's germline CDR1 is SGHTA and CDR2 FQGNSA. The CDR3 is made up of 13 amino acids. In DNA, the CDR3 is TGTGCCAGCAGCTTAGGGGGGCTCGTTACGCAGTATTTT. It translates to CASSLGGLVTQYF.

This clone appeared a few times. The genes are TRBV29-1 and TRBJ1-1; D gene uncertain. Germline loops: CDR1 SQVTM, CDR2 ANQGSEA. This CDR3 has 11 residues. The germline V and J ends were trimmed by 5 bases and 1 base, with 5 bases remaining between them. CDR3 sequence: CSVMRNTEAFF. The CDR3 region has the DNA TGCAGCGTTATGCGGAACACTGAAGCTTTCTTT.

The chain has TRBV15 and TRBJ2-7, with 7 nucleotides matching TRBD1. In germline, CDR1 is LNHNV, CDR2 YYDKDF (reference sequence). V was clipped by 5 bases and J by 2 bases; unmatched bases: 9. The CDR3 has 15 amino acids. The CDR3 DNA follows: TGTGCCACCAGCTTTGAGACAGGGTTGACCTACGAGCAGTACTTC. This translates into CATSFETGLTYEQYF.

The chain joins TRBV4-2 to TRBJ2-1; maybe TRBD2 (6 bases). CDR3 length equals 14 residues. Trimming took off 8 bases at V and 4 bases at J, with 15 bases between the two ends. Germline CDR1 LGHNA, CDR2 YNFKEQ. CDR3 protein: CASPTGDWYNEQFF. The CDR3, as DNA: TGTGCCAGCCCGACGGGGGACTGGTACAATGAGCAGTTCTTC.

V gene TRBV11-2 combines with J gene TRBJ2-7; 8 bases map to TRBD2. The CDR3 loop spans 14 amino acids. The ends lost 4 bases at V and 5 bases at J; junction bases unmatched: 7. Germline-derived CDR1 and CDR2 are SGHAT and FQNNGV. For the CDR3, the DNA is TGTGCCAGCAGCTCCGGGACTAGGGTTCACGAGCAGTACTTC. Amino acid sequence: CASSSGTRVHEQYF.

The rearrangement links TRBV9 to TRBJ2-3; 12 positions agree with TRBD2. CDR1 is SGDLS and CDR2 is YYNGEE in the germline V gene. V trimming: 3 bases; J trimming: 4 bases; junction bases outside the gene matches: 6. The CDR3 covers 16 residues. CDR3 nucleotide sequence: TGTGCCAGCAGCGGAAGACTAGCGGGGGCCTCAGATACGCAGTATTTT. Translation: CASSGRLAGASDTQYF.

This clone has a handful of counts. This sample also contains other DNA sequences that code for the same CDR3. This chain uses TRBV27 with TRBJ2-5; no reliable D call. CDR1 and CDR2 (germline): MNHEY, SMNVEV (reference sequence). The V and J ends lost 3 bases and 5 bases respectively, with 4 bases between them. The CDR3 length is 11 residues. The CDR3 loop reads CASSFRETQYF. The CDR3 DNA reads as TGTGCCAGCAGTTTTCGGGAGACCCAGTACTTC.

This clone showed up just a few times. This chain connects TRBV6-1 to TRBJ2-7, with 8 positions matching TRBD1. CDR1 is MNHNS, CDR2 SASEGT, per germline. The CDR3 spans 15 residues. Trimming at V came to 6 bases and at J to 2 bases, leaving 9 bases not matched to a gene. The CDR3 DNA sequence: TGTGCCAGCAGACTCGGGACAGGCAATACCTACGAGCAGTACTTC. It encodes CASRLGTGNTYEQYF.

This clone was picked up a small number of times. The rearrangement joins TRBV11-2 to TRBJ2-7; D is possibly TRBD1 (5 bases). The CDR3 extends over 14 amino acids. The germline gives CDR1 SGHAT, CDR2 FQNNGV. V was trimmed by 0 bases and J by 4 bases, leaving 10 bases between them. DNA for the CDR3: TGTGCCAGCAGCTTAGAGGCCAGGGAATACGAGCAGTACTTC. Translation gives CASSLEAREYEQYF.

This chain joins TRBV5-6 and TRBJ2-3; 7 nucleotides agree with TRBD1. Germline CDR1 SGHDT, CDR2 YYEEEE. The junction had 7 bases not matched to a gene; V was cut back by 3 bases and J by 0 bases. The CDR3 consists of 16 residues. CDR3 residues: CASSSRTGTSTDTQYF. The CDR3 coding sequence is TGTGCCAGCAGCTCAAGGACAGGAACTAGCACAGATACGCAGTATTTT.

The CDR3 DNA is TGTGCCAGCAGCTTAGATATCACAAACTATGGCTACACCTTC. Translation: CASSLDITNYGYTF. The genes are TRBV11-2 and TRBJ1-2, with D hard to call. Germline V gives CDR1 SGHAT, CDR2 FQNNGV. The CDR3 consists of 14 residues. V lost 0 bases and J 2 bases, leaving 7 bases between the germline ends.

The chain combines TRBV7-9 with TRBJ2-1; tentatively, D is TRBD1 (7 bases). The CDR3 has 16 residues. Per germline, CDR1 SEHNR and CDR2 FQNEAQ (reference sequence). Between the trimmed V and J ends, which lost 0 bases and 8 bases, there was a span of 17 bases. In DNA form, the CDR3 reads TGTGCCAGCAGCTTAGCGCAGGACAGGAGGGTCGATGAGCAGTTCTTC. Its translation is CASSLAQDRRVDEQFF.

This chain joins TRBV6-5 and TRBJ1-1; D is possibly TRBD1 (6 bases). This CDR3 has 14 amino acids. Germline V gene lookup returns CDR1 MNHEY and CDR2 SVGAGI. Trimming left V 0 bases short and J 4 bases short, with 9 bases between. CDR3: CASSYSRQATEAFF. CDR3 in DNA: TGTGCCAGCAGTTACTCGAGACAGGCCACTGAAGCTTTCTTT.

This clone showed up just a few times. DNA of the CDR3: TGTGCCATCAGTGCAAGGACAGGGGAAGGCTACGAGCAGTACTTC. This codes for CAISARTGEGYEQYF. The chain combines TRBV10-3 with TRBJ2-7; the match to TRBD1 covers 9 bases. CDR3 length equals 15 residues. Looked up from germline, CDR1 is ENHRY and CDR2 is SYGVKD. Trimming cost V 4 bases and J 3 bases; bases outside gene matches: 7.

This clone showed up just a few times. The rearrangement links TRBV18 to TRBJ1-6; D is unclear. The CDR3 sequence is 15 residues long. The germline CDR1 and CDR2 sequences are KGHSH and LQKENI. V was trimmed by 3 bases and J by 8 bases, leaving 14 bases between them. For the CDR3, the DNA is TGTGCCAGCTCACCCCTAGGGAAGCGGGATTCACCCCTCCACTTT. This translates into CASSPLGKRDSPLHF.

The chain joins TRBV12-5 to TRBJ2-1; tentative D call: TRBD1 (6 bases). CDR3 length: 13 residues. Germline V CDR1 and CDR2: LGHNT, FRNRAP. With 6 bases removed from V and 2 bases from J, the gap between germline ends came to 8 bases. The CDR3 reads CASGDRPYNEQFF. The DNA for the CDR3 is TGTGCTAGTGGGGACAGACCCTACAATGAGCAGTTCTTC.

This clone has a handful of counts. The CDR3 sequence is CSALDRVGYTF. The CDR3 bases are TGCAGTGCCTTGGACAGGGTCGGCTACACCTTC. V usage is TRBV20-1 and J usage is TRBJ1-2, with 8 nucleotides matching TRBD1. Trimming removed 6 bases from V and 8 bases from J; junction bases left unmatched: 5. This CDR3 is built from 11 residues. Germline CDR1 and CDR2: DFQATT and SNEGSKA (reference sequence).